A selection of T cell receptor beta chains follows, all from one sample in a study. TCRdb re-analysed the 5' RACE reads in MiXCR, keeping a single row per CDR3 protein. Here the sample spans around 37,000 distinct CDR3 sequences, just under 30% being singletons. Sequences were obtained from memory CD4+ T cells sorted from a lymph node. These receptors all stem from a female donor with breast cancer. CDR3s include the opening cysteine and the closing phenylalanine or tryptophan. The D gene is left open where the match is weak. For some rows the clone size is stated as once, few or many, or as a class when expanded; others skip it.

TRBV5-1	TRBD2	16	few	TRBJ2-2	TGCGCCAGCAGCGTTAGCGGGAGGGCCGGCACCGGGGAGCTGTTTTTT	CASSVSGRAGTGELFF
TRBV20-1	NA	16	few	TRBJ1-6	TGCAGTGCCAGACCGGACGGGAACAATTTTAATTCACCCCTCCACTTT	CSARPDGNNFNSPLHF
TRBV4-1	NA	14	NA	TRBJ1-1	TGCGCCAGCAGCCAAGGGCAGGGGAGAACTGAAGCTTTCTTT	CASSQGQGRTEAFF
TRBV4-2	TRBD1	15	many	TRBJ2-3	TGTGCCAGCACCCGAGGAGTGGACAGGGCAGATACGCAGTATTTT	CASTRGVDRADTQYF
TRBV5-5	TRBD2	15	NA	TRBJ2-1	TGTGCCAGCAGCTTGGGCAGCGGGAGGGCCAATGAGCAGTTCTTC	CASSLGSGRANEQFF
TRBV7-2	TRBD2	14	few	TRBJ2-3	TGTGCCAGCAGCCTGATAGCGGGAGGAGATACGCAGTATTTT	CASSLIAGGDTQYF
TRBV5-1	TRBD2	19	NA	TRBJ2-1	TGCGCCAGCAGCTCACCCGGGACTAAAGACTCGAGCTCCTACAATGAGCAGTTCTTC	CASSSPGTKDSSSYNEQFF
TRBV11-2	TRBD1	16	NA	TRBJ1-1	TGTGCCAGCAGCTTAGATCGGGACAGGGTAAACACTGAAGCTTTCTTT	CASSLDRDRVNTEAFF
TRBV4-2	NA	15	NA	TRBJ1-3	TGTGCCAGCAGCCAAGATCTCCCCTCAGTAAACACCATATATTTT	CASSQDLPSVNTIYF
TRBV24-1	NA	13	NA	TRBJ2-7	TGTGCCACCAGTGATAGGTACAGCTACGAGCAGTACTTC	CATSDRYSYEQYF
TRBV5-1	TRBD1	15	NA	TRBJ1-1	TGCGCCAGCAGCGAACCGGGACAGGGGGCGCTTGGGGCTTTCTTT	CASSEPGQGALGAFF
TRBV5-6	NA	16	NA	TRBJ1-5	TGTGCCAGCACCGAGACCCGGGGGTTTAGCAATCAGCCCCAGCATTTT	CASTETRGFSNQPQHF
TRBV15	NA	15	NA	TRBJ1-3	TGTGCCACCAGCAGAGATTTCGGGACTGGAAACACCATATATTTT	CATSRDFGTGNTIYF
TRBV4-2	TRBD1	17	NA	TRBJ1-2	TGTGCCAGCAGCCAACCGTCCGTGGTGGACAGGGGATATGGCTACACCTTC	CASSQPSVVDRGYGYTF
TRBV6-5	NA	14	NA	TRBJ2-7	TGTGCCAGCAGTGCCGGGATAGGGTTCTACGAGCAGTACTTC	CASSAGIGFYEQYF
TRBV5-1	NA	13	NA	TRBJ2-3	TGCGCCAGCAGCCAACACGAGGGAGATACGCAGTATTTT	CASSQHEGDTQYF
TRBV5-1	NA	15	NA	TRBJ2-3	TGCGCCAGCAGTTCACCCCATCAGGGTGTAGATACGCAGTATTTT	CASSSPHQGVDTQYF
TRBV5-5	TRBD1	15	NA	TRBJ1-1	TGTGCCAGCAGCTTGGTGACAGGGGGAGACACTGAAGCTTTCTTT	CASSLVTGGDTEAFF
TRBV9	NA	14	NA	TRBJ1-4	TGTGCCAGCAGCGTGACGGCAACTAATGAAAAACTGTTTTTT	CASSVTATNEKLFF
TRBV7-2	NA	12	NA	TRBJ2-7	TGTGCCAGCAGCCTAACCCGCTACGAGCAGTACTTC	CASSLTRYEQYF
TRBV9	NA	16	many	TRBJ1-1	TGTGCCAGCGGGACGGACGGGGACTCCATGAACACTGAAGCTTTCTTT	CASGTDGDSMNTEAFF
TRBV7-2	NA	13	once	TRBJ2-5	TGTGCCAGCAGCTTAGGCCTCCAAGAGACCCAGTACTTC	CASSLGLQETQYF
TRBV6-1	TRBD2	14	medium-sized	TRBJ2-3	TGTGCCAGCAAGGCGGGAGGTGGGCCAGATACGCAGTATTTT	CASKAGGGPDTQYF
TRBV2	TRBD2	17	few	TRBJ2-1	TGTGCCAGCAGCTCTGGACTAGCGGGTAGCTCCTACAATGAGCAGTTCTTC	CASSSGLAGSSYNEQFF
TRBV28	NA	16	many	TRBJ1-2	TGTGCCAGCAGTTTACCCCCAGGTTTCGGTATCTATGGCTACACCTTC	CASSLPPGFGIYGYTF
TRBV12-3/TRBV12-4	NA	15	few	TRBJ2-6	TGTGCCAGCAGTTCCCGGGGGTCTGGGGCCAACGTCCTGACTTTC	CASSSRGSGANVLTF
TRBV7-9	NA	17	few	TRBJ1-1	TGTGCCAGCAGCTCCCATCGGGAACAGCTCATGAACACTGAAGCTTTCTTT	CASSSHREQLMNTEAFF